Below, 14 T cell receptor beta chains from the same sample are listed, as sequenced in a study of T cells in localized non-small cell lung cancer. The repertoire was sequenced with immunoSEQ multiplex PCR; TCRdb's copy has only in-frame clones and lacks some. The repertoire consists of 25,000 or so clones, with 90% occurring once and the leading ten covering less than 8.5%. Sample: peripheral blood, taken before any cancer treatment. The origin of the receptors is a woman between 35 and 70 years old with stage I lung adenocarcinoma.

V gene TRBV5-1 combines with J gene TRBJ1-1; D not resolved. Trimming took off 4 bases at V and 6 bases at J, with 16 bases between the two ends. The CDR3 has 14 amino acids. From germline, CDR1 is SGHRS and CDR2 YFSETQ. CDR3 sequence reads: CASSPPGRWAEAFF. CDR3 nucleotides: TGCGCCAGCAGCCCCCCCGGGAGGTGGGCTGAAGCTTTCTTT.

The rearrangement links TRBV28 to TRBJ1-1; no firm D call. V lost 4 bases, J lost 0 bases, and 9 bases lay in between. CDR3 length: 14 amino acids. Germline V lookup: CDR1 MDHEN, CDR2 SYDVKM. The CDR3 loop is CASSSGHLNTEAFF. The CDR3 DNA is TGTGCCAGCAGTTCAGGCCATTTGAACACTGAAGCTTTCTTT.

The chain employs TRBV2 and TRBJ1-3; D unclear. CDR3 size: 16 residues. Germline V gene sequence: CDR1 SNHLY, CDR2 FYNNEI. V gave up 2 bases and J gave up 6 bases, with 17 bases separating them. CDR3 sequence reads: CASSELPLPLPNTIYF. CDR3 in DNA: TGTGCCAGCAGTGAATTGCCTCTCCCGCTCCCAAACACCATATATTTT.

This chain joins TRBV11-3 and TRBJ1-2; D is possibly TRBD1 (6 bases). This CDR3 is built from 14 residues. Between the trimmed V and J ends, which lost 5 bases and 4 bases, there was a span of 14 bases. Germline CDR1 is SGHNT and CDR2 is YENEEA. CDR3 sequence reads: CASSPYRDPYGYTF. Written as DNA, the CDR3 is TGTGCCAGCAGCCCTTACAGGGATCCCTATGGCTACACCTTC.

The chain uses TRBV5-1 and TRBJ2-2; 11 bases line up with TRBD2. This CDR3 spans 18 amino acids. CDR1 is SGHRS and CDR2 is YFSETQ in the germline V gene. Losses at the gene ends were 4 bases for V and 3 bases for J; bases not matched to a gene: 11. The CDR3 protein is CASSVSLTSGVYTGELFF. The CDR3 DNA reads TGCGCCAGCAGCGTTTCTTTGACTAGCGGGGTCTACACCGGGGAGCTGTTTTTT.

This clone was observed once. The V call is TRBV6-6, the J call TRBJ1-4, with TRBD1 matching 9 bases. With V trimmed by 5 bases and J by 5 bases, 6 bases remained unmatched. The CDR3 extends over 15 amino acids. The germline V gene encodes CDR1 MNHNY and CDR2 SVGAGI (reference sequence). The CDR3 region is CASSITGTGNEKLFF. The CDR3 coding sequence is TGTGCCAGCAGTATCACCGGGACAGGGAATGAAAAACTGTTTTTT.

CDR3 in DNA: TGTGCCAGCTCAGTTTTGTCTAGCGGAGTCACCGGGGAGCTGTTTTTT. Translated: CASSVLSSGVTGELFF. This chain uses TRBV28 with TRBJ2-2, with 7 bases aligning to TRBD2. The J segment lost 4 bases and the V segment lost 8 bases, leaving 13 bases of the junction unmatched. Germline lookup yields CDR1 MDHEN and CDR2 SYDVKM. CDR3 length: 16 residues.

The V gene is TRBV27, the J gene TRBJ2-1, with 8 bases identical to TRBD2. Germline CDR1 MNHEY, CDR2 SMNVEV (reference sequence). The CDR3 is made up of 14 amino acids. After removal of 7 bases from V and 7 bases from J, the junction contained 9 bases not matched to a gene. DNA of the CDR3: TGTGCCAGCAAATTGACTAGCGCAGGGAATGAGCAGTTCTTC. Translating gives CASKLTSAGNEQFF.

The chain links TRBV18 to TRBJ2-1; TRBD2 aligns across 10 bases. CDR1 is KGHSH, CDR2 LQKENI, per germline. The CDR3 covers 15 residues. V was clipped by 2 bases and J by 8 bases; unmatched bases: 6. This chain's CDR3 is CASSPAPAGGDEQFF. The CDR3 nucleotides read TGTGCCAGCTCACCAGCGCCAGCGGGAGGGGATGAGCAGTTCTTC.

V and J are TRBV10-1 and TRBJ2-1; 10 bases are shared with TRBD2. The CDR3 contains 17 residues. V shed 5 bases, J shed 2 bases, and the junction held 9 bases outside the gene matches. The germline V gene has CDR1 WNHNN and CDR2 SYGVQD (reference sequence). The CDR3 is CASSRAGGPKTYNEQFF. The CDR3 bases are TGCGCCAGCAGTCGAGCGGGAGGGCCTAAAACCTACAATGAGCAGTTCTTC.

A word on this clone: A junction boundary mismatches the germline segment, possibly from a read error. This chain links TRBV5-1 with TRBJ2-1, with TRBD2 matching over 13 bases. The germline gives CDR1 SGHRS, CDR2 YFSETQ. The CDR3 contains 17 residues. The CDR3 coding sequence is TGCGCCAGCAGTTTGGACCCGGGACTAGCGGGATACAATGAGCAGTTCTTC. Protein: CASSLDPGLAGYNEQFF.

V and J are TRBV28 and TRBJ1-2; D possibly corresponds to TRBD1 (6 bases). Germline loops: CDR1 MDHEN, CDR2 SYDVKM. This CDR3 is built from 14 residues. Trimming cost V 3 bases and J 9 bases, with 17 bases left between them. This CDR3 reads CASSFRAGVASYTF. The CDR3, as DNA: TGTGCCAGCAGTTTTCGAGCAGGGGTTGCGAGCTACACCTTC.

This clone was observed a handful of times. The chain carries TRBV28 and TRBJ1-3; 10 bases fit TRBD1. Germline CDR1 is MDHEN and CDR2 is SYDVKM. The V gene end was trimmed by 5 bases and the J gene end by 8 bases; junction bases not matched to a gene: 15. The CDR3 covers 17 residues. The CDR3, as DNA: TGTGCCAGCAGTCCTATTTACGGGACAGGGGTCGGGGACACCATATATTTT. The encoded protein is CASSPIYGTGVGDTIYF.

The CDR3 loop is CASSESVAGVQQYF. The CDR3 nucleotides are TGCGCCAGCAGTGAGTCGGTAGCGGGAGTTCAGCAGTACTTC. This sequence joins TRBV10-1 and TRBJ2-7; TRBD2 aligns across 9 bases. Germline V lookup: CDR1 WNHNN, CDR2 SYGVQD (reference sequence). The CDR3 length is 14 residues. V lost 0 bases, J lost 8 bases, and 5 bases stayed unmatched.